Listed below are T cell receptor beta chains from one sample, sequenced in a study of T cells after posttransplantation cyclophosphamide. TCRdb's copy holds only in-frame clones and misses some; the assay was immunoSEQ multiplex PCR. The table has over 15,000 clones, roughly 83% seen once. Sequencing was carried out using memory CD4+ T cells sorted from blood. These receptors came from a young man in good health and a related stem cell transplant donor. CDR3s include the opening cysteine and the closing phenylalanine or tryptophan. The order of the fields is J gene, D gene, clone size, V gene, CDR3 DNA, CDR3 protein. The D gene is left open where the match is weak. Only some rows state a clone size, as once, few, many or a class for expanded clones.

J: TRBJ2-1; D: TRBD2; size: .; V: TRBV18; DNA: TGTGCCAGCTCACTGGGACTAGCGGGGGGCAGCAACAATGAGCAGTTCTTC; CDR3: CASSLGLAGGSNNEQFF
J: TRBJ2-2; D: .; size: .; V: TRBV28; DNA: TGTGCCAGCAGGAGGGCAGGGGGGACCGGGGAGCTGTTTTTT; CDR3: CASRRAGGTGELFF
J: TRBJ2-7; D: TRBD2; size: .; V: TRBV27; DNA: TGTGCCAGCAGTTTGAAGCGGGAAGTGGGAGAGCAGTACTTC; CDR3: CASSLKREVGEQYF
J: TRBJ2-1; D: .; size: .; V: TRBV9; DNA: TGTGCCAGCAGCGTAGCTCCCGGGACAGCGGGGGCCTACAATGAGCAGTTCTTC; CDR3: CASSVAPGTAGAYNEQFF
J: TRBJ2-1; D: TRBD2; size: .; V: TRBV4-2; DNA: TGTGCCAGCAGCCAAGAGGGGACTAGCGGCAATGAGCAGTTCTTC; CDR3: CASSQEGTSGNEQFF
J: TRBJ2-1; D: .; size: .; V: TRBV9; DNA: TGTGCCAGCAGTTCCTACTCCTACAATGAGCAGTTCTTC; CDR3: CASSSYSYNEQFF
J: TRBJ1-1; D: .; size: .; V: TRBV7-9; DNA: TGTGCCAGCAGTTTGTCCGTCGGAGTTCTCACTGAAGCTTTCTTT; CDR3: CASSLSVGVLTEAFF
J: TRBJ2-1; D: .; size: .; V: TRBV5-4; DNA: TGTGCCAGCAGCCCCGAAGGGACAAGCTACAATGAGCAGTTCTTC; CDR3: CASSPEGTSYNEQFF
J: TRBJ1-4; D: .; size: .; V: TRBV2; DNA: TGTGCCAGCGGAGCTACAGGGTCTCTTAATGAAAAACTGTTTTTT; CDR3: CASGATGSLNEKLFF
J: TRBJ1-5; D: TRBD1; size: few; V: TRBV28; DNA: TGTGCCAGCAGCGGACAGGGATCCAATCAGCCCCAGCATTTT; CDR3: CASSGQGSNQPQHF
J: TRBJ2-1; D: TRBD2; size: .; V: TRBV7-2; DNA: TGTGCCAGCAGCTTAGCGCAGCTAGCGGGGGGATACAATGAGCAGTTCTTC; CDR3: CASSLAQLAGGYNEQFF
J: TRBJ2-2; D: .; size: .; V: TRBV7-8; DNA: TGTGCCAGCAGCCAGCGAGTCCCGAAGGCCGGGGAGCTGTTTTTT; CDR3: CASSQRVPKAGELFF
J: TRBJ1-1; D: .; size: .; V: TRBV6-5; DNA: TGTGCCAGCAGACCAGGGTTTTCCATGAACACTGAAGCTTTCTTT; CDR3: CASRPGFSMNTEAFF
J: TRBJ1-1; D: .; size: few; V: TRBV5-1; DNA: TGCGCCAGCAGCTTGGGACACTCTAACACTGAAGCTTTCTTT; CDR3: CASSLGHSNTEAFF
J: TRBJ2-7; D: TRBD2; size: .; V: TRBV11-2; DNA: TGTGCCAGCAGCTTAGATCTGGGAGGGTCCATCGAGCAGTACTTC; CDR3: CASSLDLGGSIEQYF
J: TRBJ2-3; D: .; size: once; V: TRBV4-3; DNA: TGCGCCAGCAGCCAAGATTCGGGGGTAGATACGCAGTATTTT; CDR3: CASSQDSGVDTQYF
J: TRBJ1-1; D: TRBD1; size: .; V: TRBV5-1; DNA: TGCGCCAGCAGCTTGGGGGACAGGCGTCGTACTGAAGCTTTCTTT; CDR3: CASSLGDRRRTEAFF
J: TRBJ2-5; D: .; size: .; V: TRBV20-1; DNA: TGCAGTGTCCTGTCCCAAGAGACCCAGTACTTC; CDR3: CSVLSQETQYF
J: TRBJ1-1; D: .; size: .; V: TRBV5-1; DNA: TGCGCCAGCAGCTTGGACCGGGACACTGAAGCTTTCTTT; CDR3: CASSLDRDTEAFF
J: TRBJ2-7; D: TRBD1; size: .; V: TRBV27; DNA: TGTGCCAGCAGTCCAAGACAGGGGGCCCACGAGCAGTACTTC; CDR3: CASSPRQGAHEQYF
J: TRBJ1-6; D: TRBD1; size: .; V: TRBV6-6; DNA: TGTGCCAGCAGTTTGTCCGGGACAGGGAATAATTCACCCCTCCACTTT; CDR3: CASSLSGTGNNSPLHF
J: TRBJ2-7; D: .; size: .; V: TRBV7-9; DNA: TGTGCCAGCAGCTTAACATCGGGAGACTACGAGCAGTACTTC; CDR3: CASSLTSGDYEQYF
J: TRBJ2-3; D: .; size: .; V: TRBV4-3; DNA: TGCGCCAGCAGCCAAGTGTTGGGCCAGCTCACAGATACGCAGTATTTT; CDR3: CASSQVLGQLTDTQYF
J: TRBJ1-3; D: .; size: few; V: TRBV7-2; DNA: TGTGCCAGCAGCTTCCAGACTGGAAACACCATATATTTT; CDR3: CASSFQTGNTIYF
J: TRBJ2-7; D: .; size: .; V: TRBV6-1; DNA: TGTGCCAGCAGTGAAACGTCAGGGTCCTACGAGCAGTACTTC; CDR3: CASSETSGSYEQYF
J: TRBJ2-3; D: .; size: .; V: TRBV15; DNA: TGTGCCACCAGCAGAGATCGGGCGGGGAGGACAGATACGCAGTATTTT; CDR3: CATSRDRAGRTDTQYF
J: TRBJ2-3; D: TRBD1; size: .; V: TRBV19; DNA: TGTGCCAGCACCCAACAGGGGGTTATAGATACGCAGTATTTT; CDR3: CASTQQGVIDTQYF
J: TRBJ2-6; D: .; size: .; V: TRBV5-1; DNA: TGCGCCAGCAGCTTTAGGGGACAAAGCGCCTTAAGCTCTGGGGCCAACGTCCTGACTTTC; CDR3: CASSFRGQSALSSGANVLTF
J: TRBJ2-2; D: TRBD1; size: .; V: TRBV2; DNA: TGTGCCAGCAGTAGGGGACAGGCAACCGGGGAGCTGTTTTTT; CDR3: CASSRGQATGELFF
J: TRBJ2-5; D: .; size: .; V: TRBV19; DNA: TGTGCCAGTAAAAGGACAGAGGCGTGGGGAGAGACCCAGTACTTC; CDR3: CASKRTEAWGETQYF
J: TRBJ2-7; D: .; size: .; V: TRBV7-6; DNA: TGTGCCAGCAGCCCCCATCGGGACGAGCAGTACTTC; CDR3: CASSPHRDEQYF
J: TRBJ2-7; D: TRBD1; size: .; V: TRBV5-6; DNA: TGTGCCAGCAGCTTTGGGTGGACAGGGACTTTTCGTGGGAACGAGCAGTACTTC; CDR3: CASSFGWTGTFRGNEQYF
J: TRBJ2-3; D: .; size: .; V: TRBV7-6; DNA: TGTGCCAGCAGCTTAATATCTGATACGCAGTATTTT; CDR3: CASSLISDTQYF
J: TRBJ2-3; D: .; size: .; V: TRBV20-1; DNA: TGCAGTGCTACCCATTTAGATACGCAGTATTTT; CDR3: CSATHLDTQYF
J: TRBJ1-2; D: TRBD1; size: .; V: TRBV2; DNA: TGTGCCAGCACCGAGGGGAGGGGACAGGAACCTATCTATGGCTACACCTTC; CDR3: CASTEGRGQEPIYGYTF
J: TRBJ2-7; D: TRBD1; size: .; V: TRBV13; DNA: TGTGCCAGCAGCCGCCGGGACAGGGAGGCCTACGAGCAGTACTTC; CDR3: CASSRRDREAYEQYF
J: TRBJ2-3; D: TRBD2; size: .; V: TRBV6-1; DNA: TGTGCCAGCAGTGTAGAAGCGGGGGGGAAAACGCAGTATTTT; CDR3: CASSVEAGGKTQYF
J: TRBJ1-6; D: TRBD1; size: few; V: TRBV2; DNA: TGTGCCAGCAGACAGGGGGCGAACGAGAATTCACCCCTCCACTTT; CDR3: CASRQGANENSPLHF
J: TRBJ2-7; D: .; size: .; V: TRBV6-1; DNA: TGTGCCAGCAGTACCCGGACTGGGGAGCAGTACTTC; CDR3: CASSTRTGEQYF
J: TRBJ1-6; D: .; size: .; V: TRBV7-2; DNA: TGTGCCAGCAGCTTTGCGGTTAATTCACCCCTCCACTTT; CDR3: CASSFAVNSPLHF
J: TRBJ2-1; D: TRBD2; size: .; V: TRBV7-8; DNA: TGTGCCAGCAGCTTAGGAACTAGCGGGGGGGCCTTTTTCTTC; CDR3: CASSLGTSGGAFFF
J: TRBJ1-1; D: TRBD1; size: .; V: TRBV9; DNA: TGTGCCAGCAGCACCGCCGGGACAGGGGCGACGAACACTGAAGCTTTCTTT; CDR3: CASSTAGTGATNTEAFF
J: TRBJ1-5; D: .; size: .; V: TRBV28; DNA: TGTGCCAGCAGTAATCATCCGGACAGCCCTGAGCCCCAGCATTTT; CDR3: CASSNHPDSPEPQHF
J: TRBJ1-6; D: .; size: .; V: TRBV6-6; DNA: TGTGCCAGCAATCAGGGGAGTAGGTCCTATAATTCACCCCTCCACTTT; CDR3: CASNQGSRSYNSPLHF